Listed below are T cell receptor beta chains from one sample, sequenced in a study of control samples from healthy donors and cancer patients. Sequencing used immunoSEQ multiplex PCR; TCRdb keeps in-frame clones, though not all of them. Found here are roughly 180,000 clones, just over 90% of them singletons; the top ten hold 4.1%. What was sequenced was blood. These receptors originate from a woman aged 60 to 75 in good health. Both conserved end residues are part of each CDR3.

len | j_gene | v_gene | CDR3aa
11 | TRBJ2-5 | TRBV30 | CAWSPVETQYF
15 | TRBJ2-2 | TRBV27 | CASSRPDSITGELFF
13 | TRBJ2-1 | TRBV10-3 | CATLLVGHNEQFF
13 | TRBJ1-1 | TRBV7-2 | CASSRRDDTEAFF
14 | TRBJ2-2 | TRBV5-1 | CASSLLQNTGELFF
14 | TRBJ2-7 | TRBV18 | CASSPGTPLNEQYF
17 | TRBJ2-1 | TRBV15 | CATSRGSRNQRANEQFF
14 | TRBJ2-1 | TRBV6-2/TRBV6-3 | CASSPGTTYNEQFF
15 | TRBJ1-1 | TRBV6-2/TRBV6-3 | CASSDLQGGAREAFF
13 | TRBJ1-2 | TRBV10-3 | CAIMGTGVGGYTF
16 | TRBJ1-5 | TRBV19 | CASSIRQDLSNQPQHF
14 | TRBJ1-4 | TRBV6-5 | CASRLLATNEKLFF
15 | TRBJ1-2 | TRBV19 | CASNYSPAARDGYTF
13 | TRBJ1-2 | TRBV11-2 | CASSLGGIDGYTF
14 | TRBJ1-1 | TRBV6-5 | CASSRGAMSTEAFF
15 | TRBJ1-1 | TRBV19 | CASSMIGTTNTEAFF
14 | TRBJ1-1 | TRBV10-3 | CAIRKTGGDTEAFF
14 | TRBJ2-7 | TRBV7-2 | CASSLFGTEGGQYF
15 | TRBJ2-3 | TRBV7-2 | CASSFRRGAGDTQYF
11 | TRBJ1-2 | TRBV29-1 | CSVPTNYGYTF
14 | TRBJ1-6 | TRBV7-9 | CASAGTGESSPLHF
16 | TRBJ2-2 | TRBV7-6 | CASSLYGTVNTGELFF
16 | TRBJ1-3 | TRBV4-3 | CASSRTQGAGGNTIYF
15 | TRBJ1-2 | TRBV29-1 | CSAGRQGGLGYGYTF
12 | TRBJ2-1 | TRBV4-1 | CASSQVGERQFF
16 | TRBJ1-2 | TRBV7-6 | CASSLEPGGRGYGYTF
15 | TRBJ1-6 | TRBV11-2 | CASSLDPGRGSPLHF
14 | TRBJ1-1 | TRBV6-2/TRBV6-3 | CASSTAGIGTEAFF
18 | TRBJ2-3 | TRBV7-9 | CASSLEVGTRASTDTQYF
14 | TRBJ2-2 | TRBV7-9 | CASSITQASGELFF
18 | TRBJ2-7 | TRBV10-1 | CASSAPYRGTTGTYEQYF
15 | TRBJ1-4 | TRBV5-1 | CASSRRDPTNEKLFF
13 | TRBJ1-1 | TRBV7-9 | CASSSQGNTEAFF
12 | TRBJ1-6 | TRBV13 | CASRRTNSPLHF
13 | TRBJ1-1 | TRBV29-1 | CSPSRQTNTEAFF
16 | TRBJ2-5 | TRBV7-2 | CASSNGLAGGRETQYF
14 | TRBJ1-5 | TRBV3-1/TRBV3-2 | CASSPTGVGQPQHF
12 | TRBJ2-7 | TRBV2 | CASEGQESEQYF
11 | TRBJ2-7 | TRBV20-1 | CSASPGHEQYF
15 | TRBJ1-4 | TRBV2 | CASSATVATNEKLFF
17 | TRBJ2-1 | TRBV4-1 | CASSQGMLAGRNNEQFF
16 | TRBJ1-1 | TRBV6-6 | CASSYSGGGGGTEAFF
13 | TRBJ2-5 | TRBV5-1 | CASSPGEIETQYF
12 | TRBJ2-1 | TRBV6-5 | CAGRGPGLASFF
17 | TRBJ2-5 | TRBV6-1 | CASSEGHSAGSKETQYF